Shown below are 27 T cell receptor beta chains from a single sample sequenced in a study of early T cells in non-severe SARS-CoV-2 infection (dated by TCRdb to the early 2020s). Library preparation was by 5' RACE. The sequencer was a NextSeq 500. TCRdb reprocessing: public reads trimmed at Q25 with fastp, clones called with MiXCR, in-frame beta chains kept. Rows with one shared CDR3 protein collapse into an entry with the most common genes and DNA. This sample lists about 17,000 distinct CDR3 sequences; approximately 5.4% were detected once. The ten biggest clones cover approximately 7% of the sample. The sequenced sample consisted of whole blood. The receptors derive from an adult who was a healthcare worker with PCR-confirmed SARS-CoV-2 infection or an uninfected control (not recorded which).

This clonotype was detected many times. The CDR3 DNA reads as TGCGCCAGCAAGGTGGGGATGAACACTGAAGCTTTCTTT. This codes for CASKVGMNTEAFF. This chain links TRBV5-1 with TRBJ1-1; D unresolved. The CDR3 covers 13 residues. Germline CDR1 SGHRS, CDR2 YFSETQ. Trimming stripped 6 bases from V and 0 bases from J, with 9 bases between.

This clonotype was seen at least ten times. This chain uses TRBV29-1 with TRBJ1-1; D not certain. This CDR3 is built from 11 residues. Germline CDR1 is SQVTM and CDR2 is ANQGSEA. V lost 6 bases to trimming and J lost 8 bases, with 13 bases between them. CDR3 in amino acids: CSVLDPGEAFF. In nucleotides, the CDR3 is TGCAGCGTCCTGGATCCGGGGGAAGCTTTCTTT.

This clonotype ranks as medium-sized (0.01 to 0.1%). This chain connects TRBV20-1 to TRBJ2-1, with 13 bases that match TRBD2. The V gene's germline CDR1 is DFQATT and CDR2 SNEGSKA (reference sequence). This CDR3 has 16 amino acids. Trimming cost V 3 bases and J 2 bases; bases outside gene matches: 4. Written as DNA, the CDR3 is TGCAGTGCTAGCTCGGGACTAGCGGGAACCTACAATGAGCAGTTCTTC. It encodes CSASSGLAGTYNEQFF.

This clonotype was counted ten times or more. The chain employs TRBV20-1 and TRBJ2-1, with D tentatively TRBD2 (6 bases). The germline CDR1 and CDR2 sequences are DFQATT and SNEGSKA (reference sequence). This CDR3 comprises 17 residues. V lost 0 bases and J lost 6, with 21 bases in between. CDR3: CSARDLTSRRAINEQFF. In DNA, the CDR3 is TGCAGTGCTAGAGACTTGACTAGTCGGAGGGCCATCAATGAGCAGTTCTTC.

This clonotype appeared many times. The rearrangement joins TRBV29-1 to TRBJ2-5; 7 bases align to TRBD1. CDR3 size: 13 residues. J gave up 5 bases and V 3 bases, and 6 bases lay outside the gene matches. CDR1 is SQVTM, CDR2 ANQGSEA, per germline. CDR3 residues: CSVEEDRWETQYF. CDR3 DNA sequence: TGCAGCGTTGAGGAGGACAGGTGGGAGACCCAGTACTTC.

Judged by abundance, this clonotype is medium-sized. The chain recombines TRBV7-3 with TRBJ2-5; D not resolved. Germline values: CDR1 SGHTA, CDR2 FQGTGA. Trimming cost V 2 bases and J 0 bases, with 13 bases left between them. This CDR3 has 16 amino acids. The CDR3 DNA follows: TGTGCCAGCAGCTTAGGCTACTCAGCCCACCAAGAGACCCAGTACTTC. This gives the protein CASSLGYSAHQETQYF. Complete variable domain (other parts from reference TRBV7-3 and TRBJ2-5): GAGVSQTPSNKVTEKGKYVELRCDPISGHTALYWYRQSLGQGPEFLIYFQGTGAADDSGLPNDRFFAVRPEGSVSTLKIQRTERGDSAVYLCASSLGYSAHQETQYFGPGTRLLVL.

The chain recombines TRBV7-2 with TRBJ2-3; D uncertain. The germline V gene has CDR1 SGHTA and CDR2 FQGNSA. The CDR3 consists of 11 residues. Trimming removed 7 bases from V and 8 bases from J, with 10 bases in between. CDR3 in amino acids: CASKLYGTQYF. The CDR3 DNA sequence: TGTGCCAGCAAGCTTTATGGTACGCAGTATTTT.

In its sample, this clonotype ranks as medium-sized. CDR3 coding DNA: TGTGCCAGCAGAAAGAGGGCGCGGTACCAAGAGACCCAGTACTTC. This sequence encodes CASRKRARYQETQYF. This chain joins TRBV7-2 and TRBJ2-5; D is perhaps TRBD2 (5 bases). The CDR3 sequence is 15 residues long. The germline gives CDR1 SGHTA, CDR2 FQGNSA. V was shortened by 6 bases and J by 0 bases, with 14 bases between the two germline ends.

There are many counts of this clonotype. The CDR3 spells CASSHEVAALESSEQFF. For the CDR3, the DNA is TGCGCCAGCAGCCACGAGGTGGCGGCCTTAGAGAGTAGTGAGCAGTTCTTC. The chain combines TRBV4-1 with TRBJ2-1; no firm D call. Germline V gene sequence: CDR1 MGHRA, CDR2 YSYEKL. The CDR3 sequence is 17 residues long. The ends were cut back, 3 bases at V and 9 bases at J, with 24 bases in the middle.

This clonotype was counted ten times or more. The V gene is TRBV6-6, the J gene TRBJ1-5; no definite D call. This CDR3 spans 13 amino acids. V was trimmed by 2 bases and J by 6 bases, leaving 8 bases between them. Germline CDR1 MNHNY, CDR2 SVGAGI (reference sequence). Here the CDR3 reads CASSYDQFQPQHF. CDR3 DNA sequence: TGTGCCAGCAGTTACGATCAGTTTCAGCCCCAGCATTTT.

This clonotype occurred many times. In DNA, the CDR3 is TGCGCCAGCAGCCGGGACTACGGACAGGGCAAAGGCTACACCTTC. It yields the protein CASSRDYGQGKGYTF. V and J are TRBV5-1 and TRBJ1-2; 8 bases are a match to TRBD1. This CDR3 comprises 15 residues. Germline lookup yields CDR1 SGHRS and CDR2 YFSETQ. Trimming took 4 bases from V and 8 from J; bases not matched to a gene: 13.

This clonotype was recorded many times. The chain joins TRBV6-5 to TRBJ2-3; 14 bases align to TRBD2. The V gene's germline CDR1 is MNHEY and CDR2 SVGAGI. V lost 6 bases to trimming and J lost 5 bases; unmatched junction nucleotides: 13. The CDR3 consists of 18 residues. Written as DNA, the CDR3 is TGTGCCAGCAGCAGTGGGACTAGCGGGAGTTTCGGGAAAGATACGCAGTATTTT. It encodes CASSSGTSGSFGKDTQYF.

On this clonotype itself: Since a much larger clone is just one base distant, this may be a read error. The chain is built from TRBV6-5 and TRBJ1-6; D remains ambiguous. V lost 0 bases, J lost 2 bases, and 17 bases lay in between. From germline, CDR1 is MNHEY and CDR2 SVGAGI. The CDR3 has 19 amino acids. The CDR3 reads CASSYSRSGWSTYNSPLHF. The CDR3 DNA follows: TGTGCCAGCAGTTACTCCAGGTCGGGGTGGAGCACCTATAATTCACCCCTCCACTTT.

The chain uses TRBV20-1 and TRBJ2-1; 9 nucleotides line up with TRBD2. The CDR3 has 15 residues. From germline, CDR1 is DFQATT and CDR2 SNEGSKA (reference sequence). After removal of 0 bases from V and 6 bases from J, the junction contained 6 bases not matched to a gene. CDR3 loop: CSARDAAGGRNEQFF. CDR3 nucleotide sequence: TGCAGTGCTAGAGATGCAGCGGGAGGCCGCAATGAGCAGTTCTTC.

There are many counts of this clonotype. The V and J genes are TRBV27 and TRBJ1-2, with D perhaps matching TRBD1 (6 bases). This CDR3 is 16 amino acids long. The germline V gene encodes CDR1 MNHEY and CDR2 SMNVEV (reference sequence). Trimming took 0 bases from V and 5 from J, leaving 16 bases between them. The CDR3 spells CASSLSPEGVGYGYTF. The CDR3 DNA is TGTGCCAGCAGTTTATCACCCGAGGGGGTTGGGTATGGCTACACCTTC.

This clonotype was found many times. The chain employs TRBV27 and TRBJ2-7; D not certain. The germline V gene encodes CDR1 MNHEY and CDR2 SMNVEV (reference sequence). V lost 2 bases to trimming and J lost 1 base, with 12 bases between them. The CDR3 spans 15 residues. The CDR3 spells CASSLKPAESYEQYF. For the CDR3, the DNA is TGTGCCAGCAGTTTAAAACCCGCAGAGTCCTACGAGCAGTACTTC.

This clonotype was seen a few times. J is TRBJ2-1 and V is TRBV20-1, with 7 bases identical to TRBD2. The CDR3 totals 14 residues. Germline CDR1 DFQATT, CDR2 SNEGSKA (reference sequence). The junction had 4 bases not matched to a gene; V was cut back by 1 base and J by 4 bases. CDR3 sequence: CSARGLADYNEQFF. The CDR3 DNA sequence: TGCAGTGCTAGAGGTCTAGCGGATTACAATGAGCAGTTCTTC.

Many counts were recorded for this clonotype. The gene calls are TRBV7-8 and TRBJ2-5; 8 nucleotides line up with TRBD2. Germline V CDR1 and CDR2: SGHVS, FQNEAQ. V was pared by 4 bases and J by 5 bases, with 12 bases of the junction left unmatched. This CDR3 is 16 amino acids long. The CDR3 spells CASSSSVAGIGETQYF. The DNA for the CDR3 is TGTGCCAGCAGCTCTAGCGTAGCGGGAATTGGCGAGACCCAGTACTTC.

The chain couples TRBV9 to TRBJ2-1; 11 bases are a match to TRBD2. The V gene's germline CDR1 is SGDLS and CDR2 YYNGEE. The CDR3 has 15 amino acids. The V gene end was trimmed by 0 bases and the J gene end by 6 bases; junction bases not matched to a gene: 2. In DNA, the CDR3 is TGTGCCAGCAGCGTAGGGCTAGCGGGAGGCAATGAGCAGTTCTTC. Protein product: CASSVGLAGGNEQFF.

This chain connects TRBV6-5 to TRBJ2-1; 10 positions match TRBD2. The CDR3 spans 18 residues. After removal of 2 bases from V and 4 bases from J, the junction contained 11 bases not matched to a gene. Germline-derived CDR1 and CDR2 are MNHEY and SVGAGI. CDR3 sequence: CASSYRFRAGGGYNEQFF. The CDR3 DNA reads as TGTGCCAGCAGTTACCGATTCCGAGCGGGAGGGGGATACAATGAGCAGTTCTTC.

This clonotype was seen ten or more times. The rearrangement links TRBV3-1 to TRBJ2-1, with D unresolved. V dropped 0 bases and J dropped 7 bases, with 10 bases sitting between them. The CDR3 has 14 amino acids. Germline loops: CDR1 LGHDT, CDR2 YNNKEL (reference sequence). Here the CDR3 DNA reads TGTGCCAGCAGCCAAGATTTCGCCCAGAATGAGCAGTTCTTC. It codes for CASSQDFAQNEQFF.

The chain joins TRBV7-9 to TRBJ1-1; D unresolved. This CDR3 has 13 amino acids. V lost 3 bases and J lost 5, with 10 bases in between. Germline V CDR1 and CDR2: SEHNR, FQNEAQ (reference sequence). CDR3 DNA sequence: TGTGCCAGCAGCTTCCAAACAGAGACTGAAGCTTTCTTT. The encoded protein is CASSFQTETEAFF.

This clonotype was seen ten or more times. The CDR3 sequence is CATLFGPGGNQPQHF. CDR3 DNA: TGTGCCACCCTATTCGGGCCTGGGGGCAATCAGCCCCAGCATTTT. The chain employs TRBV19 and TRBJ1-5; no reliable D call. The CDR3 is 15 residues long. Per germline, CDR1 LNHDA and CDR2 SQIVND (reference sequence). V shed 10 bases and J shed 2 bases, with 18 bases lying between them.

With respect to this clonotype: At one of its ends the junction is not consistent with the germline gene, which may arise from a read error. The chain combines TRBV11-1 with TRBJ1-1, with unresolved D. Germline CDR1 is SGHAT and CDR2 is FQDESV (reference sequence). The CDR3 runs to 14 residues. CDR3 DNA sequence: TGTGCCAGCAGCTTAGCGCGTAATAGGGTCACCCCCTCCTTT. This gives the protein CASSLARNRVTPSF.

This clonotype is judged medium-sized. The J gene is TRBJ2-5, the V gene TRBV6-1; perhaps D is TRBD1 or TRBD2 (6 bases each). V was clipped by 4 bases and J by 10 bases, with 16 bases between them. Germline V gene data show CDR1 as MNHNS and CDR2 as SASEGT. The CDR3 spans 13 residues. The CDR3 DNA reads TGTGCCAGCAGTGCTCCAAGAGGGGGGCTCCAGTACTTC. Translated, it gives CASSAPRGGLQYF.

This clonotype is labeled as medium-sized (0.01 to 0.1%). The chain combines TRBV6-5 with TRBJ1-2; D ambiguous. The V gene's germline CDR1 is MNHEY and CDR2 SVGAGI. The CDR3 runs to 16 residues. V lost 6 bases and J 0 bases, leaving 17 bases between the germline ends. The CDR3 nucleotides are TGTGCCAGCAGCCCCGCGGGGTTGGAAGCTAACTATGGCTACACCTTC. Translated: CASSPAGLEANYGYTF.

This clonotype came up a few times. V usage is TRBV20-1 and J usage is TRBJ2-7; weak D call: TRBD2 (5 bases). The V and J ends lost 2 bases and 0 bases respectively, with 14 bases between them. Germline values: CDR1 DFQATT, CDR2 SNEGSKA (reference sequence). This CDR3 is 15 amino acids long. The CDR3 nucleotides read TGCAGTGCTAGAAGTGTGGACTCACTCTCCTACGAGCAGTACTTC. It translates to CSARSVDSLSYEQYF.